A selection of T cell receptor beta chains follows, all from one sample in a study of control samples from healthy donors and cancer patients. Sequencing used immunoSEQ multiplex PCR; TCRdb keeps in-frame clones, though not all of them. The sample has about 110,000 clones; roughly 89% are singletons. The sequenced sample consisted of blood. These receptors were obtained from a woman in her forties or fifties in good health. Each CDR3 is given with its conserved first and last residue. A D gene is named only where the DNA matches it firmly. Size is stated for part of the rows, as once, few or many counts, or as a class when the clone is expanded.

j_call | clone_size | d_call | cdr3_length | v_call | cdr3_aa | cdr3_nt
TRBJ2-7 | - | - | 12 | TRBV5-6 | CASSLRGDEQYF | TGTGCCAGCAGCCTGCGGGGTGATGAGCAGTACTTC
TRBJ1-3 | once | - | 16 | TRBV3-1/TRBV3-2 | CASSQSTRRSGNTIYF | TGTGCCAGCAGCCAAAGTACGAGAAGATCTGGAAACACCATATATTTT
TRBJ2-4 | - | - | 15 | TRBV20-1 | CSASPAGIAKNIQYF | TGCAGTGCTAGTCCGGCAGGGATAGCCAAAAACATTCAGTACTTC
TRBJ2-5 | - | - | 15 | TRBV14 | CASSQGQTGGETQYF | TGTGCCAGCAGCCAAGGGCAGACTGGAGGGGAGACCCAGTACTTC
TRBJ2-3 | - | - | 14 | TRBV7-2 | CASSLGGFADTQYF | TGTGCCAGCAGCTTAGGTGGATTTGCAGATACGCAGTATTTT
TRBJ2-5 | - | - | 11 | TRBV2 | CASGRQETQYF | TGTGCCAGCGGGAGGCAAGAGACCCAGTACTTC
TRBJ2-6 | - | - | 23 | TRBV7-3 | CASSLSVGSIATVNVSGANVLTF | TGTGCCAGCAGCTTAAGTGTCGGTAGTATTGCGACAGTTAATGTCTCTGGGGCCAACGTCCTGACTTTC
TRBJ2-3 | - | - | 14 | TRBV6-6 | CASRPKYSTDTQYF | TGTGCCAGCAGACCGAAATACAGCACAGATACGCAGTATTTT
TRBJ2-1 | - | - | 15 | TRBV21-1 | CASSKWPHFGNEQFF | TGTGCCAGCAGCAAATGGCCCCACTTTGGCAATGAGCAGTTCTTC
TRBJ1-4 | once | - | 15 | TRBV7-9 | CASSSTGGAHEKLFF | TGTGCCAGCAGTTCCACAGGTGGGGCGCATGAAAAACTGTTTTTT
TRBJ1-1 | few | - | 13 | TRBV27 | CASRDRLNTEAFF | TGTGCCAGCAGGGACAGATTGAACACTGAAGCTTTCTTT
TRBJ1-1 | - | - | 14 | TRBV19 | CASRPQAPSTEAFF | TGTGCCAGTAGACCTCAGGCCCCCAGCACTGAAGCTTTCTTT
TRBJ1-2 | - | - | 15 | TRBV7-8 | CASSLDQGVNYGYTF | TGTGCCAGCAGCTTAGATCAGGGAGTTAACTATGGCTACACCTTC
TRBJ2-4 | - | - | 16 | TRBV5-4 | CASSPPQGLAENIQYF | TGTGCCAGCAGCCCACCACAGGGGCTAGCGGAAAACATTCAGTACTTC
TRBJ2-1 | - | - | 14 | TRBV30 | CAWRQGRQYNEQFF | TGTGCCTGGAGACAAGGGCGCCAGTACAATGAGCAGTTCTTC
TRBJ1-1 | few | - | 13 | TRBV2 | CASSISMNTEAFF | TGTGCCAGCAGCATTTCCATGAACACTGAAGCTTTCTTT
TRBJ2-1 | - | - | 20 | TRBV27 | CASSYGLVGRGLSSYNEQFF | TGTGCCAGCAGCTACGGACTAGTGGGACGGGGGCTGAGCTCCTACAATGAGCAGTTCTTC
TRBJ1-2 | - | - | 18 | TRBV4-1 | CASSPSRTQRVFDYGYTF | TGCGCCAGCAGTCCCTCCCGGACACAGAGAGTATTCGACTATGGCTACACCTTC
TRBJ1-1 | - | - | 12 | TRBV7-9 | CASSLGVVEPFF | TGTGCCAGCAGCTTGGGCGTGGTCGAGCCTTTCTTT
TRBJ1-2 | - | - | 13 | TRBV18 | CASSPRDDYGYTF | TGTGCCAGCTCACCACGGGACGACTATGGCTACACCTTC
TRBJ2-1 | - | - | 15 | TRBV30 | CAWSVGQDPYNEQFF | TGTGCCTGGAGTGTAGGGCAGGATCCCTACAATGAGCAGTTCTTC
TRBJ2-3 | - | - | 17 | TRBV7-3 | CASSLRRLDHNTDTQYF | TGTGCCAGCAGCTTAAGACGACTGGACCACAACACAGATACGCAGTATTTT
TRBJ1-3 | - | - | 13 | TRBV30 | CAWSGGAEGTIYF | TGTGCCTGGAGTGGGGGGGCCGAGGGTACCATATATTTT
TRBJ2-1 | few | - | 12 | TRBV6-2/TRBV6-3 | CASSYLGLEQFF | TGTGCCAGCAGTTACTTGGGGCTTGAGCAGTTCTTC
TRBJ1-1 | - | TRBD1 | 15 | TRBV7-3 | CASSLTGGSGTEAFF | TGTGCCAGCAGCTTAACAGGGGGCTCGGGCACTGAAGCTTTCTTT
TRBJ2-1 | - | - | 12 | TRBV19 | CASSIGDNEQFF | TGTGCCAGTAGTATTGGGGACAATGAGCAGTTCTTC
TRBJ2-2 | - | TRBD1 | 19 | TRBV9 | CASSVDPGQGAINTGELFF | TGTGCCAGCAGCGTAGACCCGGGACAGGGAGCGATCAACACCGGGGAGCTGTTTTTT
TRBJ1-2 | - | - | 15 | TRBV3-1/TRBV3-2 | CASSQRGTGNYGYTF | TGTGCCAGCAGCCAAAGGGGAACAGGGAACTATGGCTACACCTTC
TRBJ1-2 | - | - | 13 | TRBV12-3/TRBV12-4 | CASSGDRLSGYTF | TGTGCCAGCAGTGGTGACAGGTTGAGTGGCTACACCTTC
TRBJ1-4 | - | - | 20 | TRBV19 | CASATDGTNPSFWGPEKLFF | TGTGCCAGCGCTACTGACGGGACCAACCCGAGTTTTTGGGGACCCGAAAAACTGTTTTTT